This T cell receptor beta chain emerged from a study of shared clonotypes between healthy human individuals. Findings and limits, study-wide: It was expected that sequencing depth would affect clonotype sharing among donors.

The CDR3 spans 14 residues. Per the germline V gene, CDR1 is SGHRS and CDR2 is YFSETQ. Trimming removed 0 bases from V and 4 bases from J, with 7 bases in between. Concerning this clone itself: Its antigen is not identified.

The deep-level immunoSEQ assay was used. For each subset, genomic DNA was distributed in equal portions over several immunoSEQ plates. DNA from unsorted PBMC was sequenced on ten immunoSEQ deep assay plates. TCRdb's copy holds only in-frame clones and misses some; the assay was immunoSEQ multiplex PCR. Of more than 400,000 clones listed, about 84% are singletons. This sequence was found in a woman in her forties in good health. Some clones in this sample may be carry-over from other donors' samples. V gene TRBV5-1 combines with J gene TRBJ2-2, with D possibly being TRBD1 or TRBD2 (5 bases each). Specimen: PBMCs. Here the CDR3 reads CASSLEGSTGELFF. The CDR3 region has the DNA TGCGCCAGCAGCTTGGAGGGGAGCACCGGGGAGCTGTTTTTT.